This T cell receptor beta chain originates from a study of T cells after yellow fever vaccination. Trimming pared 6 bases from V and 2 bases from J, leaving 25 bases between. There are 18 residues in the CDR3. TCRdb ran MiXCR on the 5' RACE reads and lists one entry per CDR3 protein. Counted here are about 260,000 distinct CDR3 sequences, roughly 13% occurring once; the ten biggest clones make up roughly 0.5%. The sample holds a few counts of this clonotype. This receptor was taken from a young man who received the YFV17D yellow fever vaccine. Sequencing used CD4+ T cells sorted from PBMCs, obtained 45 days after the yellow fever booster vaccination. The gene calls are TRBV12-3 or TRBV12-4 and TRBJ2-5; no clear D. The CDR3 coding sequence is TGTGCCAGCAGCCAAGCCCCCCCCGCGGCGGAACGACAAGAGACCCAGTACTTC. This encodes CASSQAPPAAERQETQYF.